Listed here are 2 T cell receptor beta chains from one sample, sequenced in a study of cytomegalovirus exposure and HLA in healthy donors. Some clones are missing from TCRdb's copy, which holds only in-frame ones; the method was immunoSEQ multiplex PCR. The sample has 150,000 to 180,000 clones; more than 70% are singletons. The sequencing sample was made of PBMCs. All receptors derive from a human donor in good health.

V gene TRBV2 combines with J gene TRBJ1-5, with 8 positions matching TRBD1. Losses at the gene ends were 5 bases for V and 7 bases for J; bases not matched to a gene: 10. Germline V CDR1 and CDR2: SNHLY, FYNNEI. This CDR3 has 15 amino acids. CDR3 region: CASSRTGQSIQPQHF. The CDR3, as DNA: TGTGCCAGCAGTAGGACAGGGCAGTCGATACAGCCCCAGCATTTT.

The rearrangement joins TRBV25-1 to TRBJ2-1; tentative D call: TRBD2 (6 bases). There are 14 residues in the CDR3. CDR1 is MGHDK, CDR2 SYGVNS, per germline. V lost 5 bases and J 5 bases, leaving 13 bases between the germline ends. CDR3 sequence reads: CASSRGTQNNEQFF. For the CDR3, the DNA is TGTGCCAGCAGTCGGGGGACTCAGAACAATGAGCAGTTCTTC.